This paragraph reports one T cell receptor (beta chain). Its cognate antigen is unknown. These data come from a study of cytomegalovirus exposure and HLA in healthy donors. Study background: The roughly 120 validation repertoires, a later analysis reported, used the same platform as the 550 to 700 repertoires from the first cohort.

Study-wide results and caveats: The listing of 150 to 200 TCR beta chains classed them as cytomegalovirus-associated. Clusters of TCRs from the first cohort tended to co-occur in the 100 to 150 validation repertoires (as a later analysis found).

The V gene's germline CDR1 is SQVTM and CDR2 ANQGSEA. Unmatched junction bases numbered 15, after V lost 6 bases and J lost 4 bases. This CDR3 has 15 residues. Among the 110 or so subjects of the validation cohort, separate from the roughly 670-subject first cohort, were the donors. TCRdb keeps only in-frame clones here, not all; method: immunoSEQ multiplex PCR. The sample shows some 210,000 clones, roughly 84% of them seen only once. The chain joins TRBV29-1 to TRBJ2-7; 7 bases fit TRBD2. Sequencing was carried out using PBMCs. This TCR was recovered from a woman between 18 and 29 years old in good health and CMV-seropositive. CDR3 sequence reads: CSVYGSGGGVYEQYF. As DNA, the CDR3 is TGCAGCGTCTACGGTAGCGGTGGGGGGGTTTACGAGCAGTACTTC.